This is a list of T cell receptor beta chains from one sample in a study of control samples from healthy donors and cancer patients. TCRdb's copy holds only in-frame clones and misses some; the assay was immunoSEQ multiplex PCR. The data contain about 22,000 clones, around 83% of them seen just once; the ten biggest clones take up approximately 25%. The sample taken for sequencing was PBMCs. The receptors here all came from a man aged 55-75 years with head and neck cancer. Each CDR3 is given with its conserved first and last residue. Fields, in order: J gene, clone size, V gene, D gene, CDR3 DNA, CDR3 protein. The D gene is left open where the match is weak. Size is stated for part of the rows, as once, few or many counts, or as a class when the clone is expanded.

j_call: TRBJ2-3; clone_size: -; v_call: TRBV6-2/TRBV6-3; d_call: TRBD2; cdr3_nt: TGTGCCAGCAGTTCCCGGAGGGTAGCGGGGGGAAAGGATACGCAGTATTTT; cdr3_aa: CASSSRRVAGGKDTQYF
j_call: TRBJ1-4; clone_size: -; v_call: TRBV4-1; d_call: -; cdr3_nt: TGCGCCAGCAGCCAAAAGGGGGGGGGCGCAGATAATGAAAAACTGTTTTTT; cdr3_aa: CASSQKGGGADNEKLFF
j_call: TRBJ2-3; clone_size: -; v_call: TRBV7-9; d_call: TRBD2; cdr3_nt: TGTGCCAGCACCTTAAGCGGGAGCAGGACAGATACGCAGTATTTT; cdr3_aa: CASTLSGSRTDTQYF
j_call: TRBJ2-3; clone_size: -; v_call: TRBV15; d_call: -; cdr3_nt: TGTGCCACCAGCAGAGAGGGAGATACGCAGTATTTT; cdr3_aa: CATSREGDTQYF
j_call: TRBJ2-5; clone_size: -; v_call: TRBV5-1; d_call: TRBD1; cdr3_nt: TGCGCCAGCAGTTTCGAGTTGACAGGGGGTCGAGAGACCCAGTACTTC; cdr3_aa: CASSFELTGGRETQYF
j_call: TRBJ2-3; clone_size: once; v_call: TRBV4-3; d_call: -; cdr3_nt: TGCGCCAGCAGCCAAGATGTTGAGTCAGATACGCAGTATTTT; cdr3_aa: CASSQDVESDTQYF
j_call: TRBJ1-1; clone_size: few; v_call: TRBV5-5; d_call: TRBD1; cdr3_nt: TGTGCCAGCACCCAAGTCGCGACAGGGGGCGGTTCGGCTTTCTTT; cdr3_aa: CASTQVATGGGSAFF
j_call: TRBJ2-7; clone_size: -; v_call: TRBV5-1; d_call: -; cdr3_nt: TGCGCCAGCAGCTTGGAGAGGGCTTGGTACGAGCAGTACTTC; cdr3_aa: CASSLERAWYEQYF
j_call: TRBJ2-3; clone_size: few; v_call: TRBV19; d_call: TRBD2; cdr3_nt: TGTGCCAGTACCACCGGGACTAGCGGTGGAGATACGCAGTATTTT; cdr3_aa: CASTTGTSGGDTQYF
j_call: TRBJ2-1; clone_size: -; v_call: TRBV3-1/TRBV3-2; d_call: -; cdr3_nt: TGTGCCAGCAGCCACGCATCGCACAATGAGCAGTTCTTC; cdr3_aa: CASSHASHNEQFF
j_call: TRBJ1-2; clone_size: -; v_call: TRBV19; d_call: -; cdr3_nt: TGTGCCAGTAGGGTAGACTCGAACTATGGCTACACCTTC; cdr3_aa: CASRVDSNYGYTF
j_call: TRBJ2-7; clone_size: -; v_call: TRBV27; d_call: -; cdr3_nt: TGTGCCAGCAGTTTAAAGGGCGGGGCCTACGAGCAGTACTTC; cdr3_aa: CASSLKGGAYEQYF
j_call: TRBJ2-3; clone_size: -; v_call: TRBV2; d_call: -; cdr3_nt: TGTGCCAGCAGTAAAGGGACCACAGATACGCAGTATTTT; cdr3_aa: CASSKGTTDTQYF
j_call: TRBJ2-1; clone_size: -; v_call: TRBV7-9; d_call: TRBD1; cdr3_nt: TGTGCCAGCGCCTCGTGGACAGGGCTAGGTGAGCAGTTCTTC; cdr3_aa: CASASWTGLGEQFF
j_call: TRBJ1-1; clone_size: -; v_call: TRBV19; d_call: -; cdr3_nt: TGTGCCAGTAGTATTGGAGGAAACACTGAAGCTTTCTTT; cdr3_aa: CASSIGGNTEAFF